These 9 T cell receptor beta chains originate from one sample sequenced in a study of T cell responses to AZD1222 COVID-19 vaccine. Profiled with immunoSEQ multiplex PCR; TCRdb holds only in-frame clones, not every one. The data contain tens of thousands of clones, roughly 82% of them singletons. The source material was peripheral blood, sampled on day 0 of AZD1222 vaccination. These receptor sequences come from an adult in good health.

This chain joins TRBV7-2 and TRBJ1-2; D uncertain. Germline V lookup: CDR1 SGHTA, CDR2 FQGNSA. The V gene lost 0 bases and the J gene lost 8 bases, with 7 bases spanning the gap. The CDR3 has 12 residues. CDR3 nucleotides: TGTGCCAGCAGCTTAGCCGGGTACGGCTACACCTTC. It is translated as CASSLAGYGYTF.

The chain links TRBV7-2 to TRBJ2-1; D is ambiguous. The germline V gene encodes CDR1 SGHTA and CDR2 FQGNSA. Trimming pared 5 bases from V and 7 bases from J, leaving 12 bases between. The CDR3 is made up of 13 amino acids. This CDR3 is CASSDVPGNEQFF. Written as DNA, the CDR3 is TGTGCCAGCAGCGATGTCCCGGGTAATGAGCAGTTCTTC.

The V and J genes are TRBV4-1 and TRBJ2-7, with TRBD1 identical over 8 bases. This CDR3 region has 14 residues. From germline, CDR1 is MGHRA and CDR2 YSYEKL. V shed 6 bases and J 2 bases; nucleotides not matched to a gene: 6. CDR3 loop: CASRPRTGPYEQYF. CDR3 DNA sequence: TGCGCCAGCAGACCCCGGACAGGGCCCTACGAGCAGTACTTC.

The chain recombines TRBV5-1 with TRBJ2-3, with TRBD2 identical over 13 bases. With 5 bases clipped from V and 2 bases from J, the junction kept 17 bases outside the gene matches. CDR1 is SGHRS, CDR2 YFSETQ, per germline. The CDR3 runs to 20 residues. The CDR3: CASRRTSGRGVSTHTDTQYF. CDR3 nucleotides: TGCGCCAGCAGACGGACTAGCGGGAGAGGTGTATCAACACACACAGATACGCAGTATTTT. The variable domain in full, completed from reference TRBV5-1 and TRBJ2-3, reads KAGVTQTPRYLIKTRGQQVTLSCSPISGHRSVSWYQQTPGQGLQFLFEYFSETQRNKGNFPGRFSGRQFSNSRSEMNVSTLELGDSALYLCASRRTSGRGVSTHTDTQYFGPGTRLTVL.

The chain links TRBV6-5 to TRBJ2-7, with a possible D match to TRBD2 (5 bases). Trimming took 0 bases from V and 6 from J, leaving 9 bases between them. The CDR3 consists of 13 residues. CDR1 and CDR2 (germline): MNHEY, SVGAGI. DNA of the CDR3: TGTGCCAGCAGTTACTCGGAAGGGAGCGAGCAGTACTTC. It translates to CASSYSEGSEQYF.

Here the CDR3 reads CASSYPAPKTYEQYF. Written as DNA, the CDR3 is TGTGCCAGCAGTTACCCAGCGCCAAAAACCTACGAGCAGTACTTC. J is TRBJ2-7 and V is TRBV6-2 or TRBV6-3; D gene uncertain. The ends were cut back, 2 bases at V and 2 bases at J, with 13 bases in the middle. CDR1 is MNHEY, CDR2 SVGEGT, per germline. CDR3 size: 15 residues.

This clone was observed once. This chain connects TRBV5-1 to TRBJ1-6; D call uncertain. The CDR3 is made up of 15 amino acids. Germline V gene data show CDR1 as SGHRS and CDR2 as YFSETQ. The V end was cut by 0 bases, the J end by 10 bases, with 14 bases between. Here the CDR3 reads CASSLAGIAGSPLHF. CDR3 DNA sequence: TGCGCCAGCAGCTTGGCCGGTATAGCGGGGTCACCCCTCCACTTT.

This clone was found once. The chain has TRBV7-9 and TRBJ1-2; weak D call: TRBD1 (5 bases). The CDR3 covers 16 residues. The germline V and J ends were trimmed by 4 bases and 1 base, with 16 bases remaining between them. From germline, CDR1 is SEHNR and CDR2 FQNEAQ (reference sequence). In nucleotides, the CDR3 is TGTGCCAGCAGCTCCCGGACACGAGCCCTTAACTATGGCTACACCTTC. Translated, it gives CASSSRTRALNYGYTF.

The chain is built from TRBV27 and TRBJ2-2; 8 bases are a match to TRBD1. Germline V gene lookup returns CDR1 MNHEY and CDR2 SMNVEV (reference sequence). The CDR3 is 15 amino acids. V was pared by 6 bases and J by 5 bases, with 8 bases of the junction left unmatched. The CDR3 sequence: CASSGTHRGTGELFF. CDR3 sequence (DNA): TGTGCCAGCAGCGGGACCCACAGGGGGACCGGGGAGCTGTTTTTT.